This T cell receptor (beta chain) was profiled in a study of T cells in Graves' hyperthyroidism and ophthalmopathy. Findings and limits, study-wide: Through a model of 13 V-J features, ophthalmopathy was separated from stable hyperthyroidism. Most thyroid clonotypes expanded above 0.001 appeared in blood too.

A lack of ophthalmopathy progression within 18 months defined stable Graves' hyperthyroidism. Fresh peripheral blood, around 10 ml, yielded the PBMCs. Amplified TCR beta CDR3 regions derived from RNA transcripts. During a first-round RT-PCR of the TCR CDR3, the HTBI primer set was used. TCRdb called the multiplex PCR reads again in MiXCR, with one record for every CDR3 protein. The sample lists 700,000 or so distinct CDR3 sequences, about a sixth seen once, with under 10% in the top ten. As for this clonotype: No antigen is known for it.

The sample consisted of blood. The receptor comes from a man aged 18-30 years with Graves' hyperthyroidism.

CDR3 region: CASSKGLAGVLPEQFF. In nucleotides, the CDR3 is TGTGCCAGCAGCAAGGGACTAGCGGGAGTCCTACCCGAGCAGTTCTTC. J is TRBJ2-1 and V is TRBV11-2; TRBD2 agrees at 14 bases. Looked up from germline, CDR1 is SGHAT and CDR2 is FQNNGV. The trim removed 5 bases at V and 10 bases at J, leaving 10 bases unmatched. CDR3 length equals 16 residues.